Following are 28 T cell receptor beta chains from one sample sequenced in a study of blood T cell repertoires in COVID-19. The table came from immunoSEQ multiplex PCR; TCRdb's copy has only in-frame clones and leaves some out. The sample holds some 400,000 clones, 85% to 90% seen once. The specimen was PBMCs or T cells enriched from blood (not recorded which). Receptors were obtained from a man younger than 40 who had recovered from COVID-19.

This rearrangement joins TRBV2 to TRBJ1-1; D not resolved. Germline CDR1 and CDR2: SNHLY and FYNNEI. CDR3 length: 11 amino acids. With 6 bases removed from V and 9 bases from J, the gap between germline ends came to 11 bases. The chain's CDR3 is CASRVLIKAFF. In DNA, the CDR3 is TGTGCCAGCAGGGTACTGATTAAAGCTTTCTTT.

The chain is built from TRBV5-4 and TRBJ2-6; D gene unclear. Germline assignment: CDR1 SGHNT and CDR2 YYREEE (reference sequence). The CDR3 is 15 amino acids. Trimming removed 10 bases at V and 0 bases at J, with 14 bases between. CDR3 DNA sequence: TGTGCCGCCCGCTTTTTCGGCTCTGGGGCCAACGTCCTGACTTTC. It yields the protein CAARFFGSGANVLTF.

The V gene is TRBV29-1, the J gene TRBJ2-1; TRBD2 is a possible D gene (7 bases). This CDR3 comprises 13 residues. V was pared by 5 bases and J by 0 bases, with 8 bases between. Germline values: CDR1 SQVTM, CDR2 ANQGSEA. The CDR3 nucleotides are TGCAGCGTTCGGGGGGCCTCCTACAATGAGCAGTTCTTC. Translated, it gives CSVRGASYNEQFF.

This chain connects TRBV7-2 to TRBJ1-2, with D possibly being TRBD1 (6 bases). The germline V and J ends were trimmed by 1 base and 1 base, with 19 bases remaining between them. The CDR3 is 18 amino acids. CDR1 SGHTA and CDR2 FQGNSA come from the germline V gene. CDR3 in DNA: TGTGCCAGCAGCTTAGGGTTGGTCAGGGCAGGGGATAACTATGGCTACACCTTC. As protein: CASSLGLVRAGDNYGYTF.

The chain recombines TRBV7-9 with TRBJ2-1; 13 nucleotides line up with TRBD2. V lost 3 bases and J lost 0; bases outside the gene matches: 5. The CDR3 is 18 residues long. Germline lookup yields CDR1 SEHNR and CDR2 FQNEAQ (reference sequence). CDR3 loop: CASSFFRTSGSSYNEQFF. CDR3 coding DNA: TGTGCCAGCAGCTTTTTCCGGACTAGCGGGAGCTCCTACAATGAGCAGTTCTTC.

The J gene is TRBJ2-1, the V gene TRBV5-1, with TRBD2 as a possible D gene (6 bases). Between the trimmed V and J ends, which lost 4 bases and 4 bases, there was a span of 12 bases. The CDR3 consists of 14 residues. CDR1 is SGHRS and CDR2 is YFSETQ in the germline V gene. Here the CDR3 reads CASSPGDSYNEQFF. CDR3 nucleotides: TGCGCCAGCAGCCCGGGGGATTCGTACAATGAGCAGTTCTTC. Using reference TRBV5-1 and TRBJ2-1 for the parts outside the CDR3, the full variable domain is KAGVTQTPRYLIKTRGQQVTLSCSPISGHRSVSWYQQTPGQGLQFLFEYFSETQRNKGNFPGRFSGRQFSNSRSEMNVSTLELGDSALYLCASSPGDSYNEQFFGPGTRLTVL.

The V call is TRBV19, the J call TRBJ2-7, with D uncertain. The V gene's germline CDR1 is LNHDA and CDR2 SQIVND (reference sequence). Trimming left V 3 bases short and J 6 bases short, with 12 bases between. This CDR3 is built from 13 residues. CDR3 sequence reads: CASSMTPFAEQYF. The DNA for the CDR3 is TGTGCCAGTAGTATGACACCCTTCGCCGAGCAGTACTTC.

This sequence joins TRBV7-6 and TRBJ2-5; perhaps TRBD2 as D (5 bases). Per the germline V gene, CDR1 is SGHVS and CDR2 is FNYEAQ. The CDR3 length is 14 residues. V gave up 0 bases and J gave up 4 bases, with 9 bases separating them. For the CDR3, the DNA is TGTGCCAGCAGCTTAGCGCTAGGAGGAGAGACCCAGTACTTC. This encodes CASSLALGGETQYF.

This chain links TRBV21-1 with TRBJ1-5; the table's D gene call, TRBD1, was not cross checked with the DNA. TRBV21-1 is a known pseudogene. This CDR3 region has 16 residues. The CDR3 loop reads CASSESLTDSNQPQHF. CDR3 bases: TGTGCCAGCAGCGAATCTTTGACAGATAGCAATCAGCCCCAGCATTTT.

V usage is TRBV7-5 and J usage is TRBJ1-3. TRBV7-5 is a pseudogene locus. This CDR3 contains 17 residues. CDR3 residues: CVRSLVEANYSGNTIYF. CDR3 bases: TGTGTCAGAAGCTTAGTTGAGGCAAACTACTCTGGAAACACCATATATTTT.

The chain links TRBV28 to TRBJ2-1; 11 bases agree with TRBD2. Germline values: CDR1 MDHEN, CDR2 SYDVKM. The CDR3 is 17 residues long. J lost 6 bases, V lost 7 bases, and 14 bases had no gene match. CDR3 residues: CASTKGGASGRPNEQFF. The CDR3 DNA reads as TGTGCCAGCACCAAAGGCGGGGCTAGCGGGAGGCCCAATGAGCAGTTCTTC.

The V and J genes are TRBV19 and TRBJ1-5, with D possibly TRBD1 on 5 matching bases. The CDR3 has 14 residues. Germline CDR1 and CDR2: LNHDA and SQIVND (reference sequence). Trimming pared 7 bases from V and 4 bases from J, leaving 14 bases between. CDR3 bases: TGTGCCAGTATGGACATGGGGGGGAATCAGCCCCAGCATTTT. Translation: CASMDMGGNQPQHF.

V and J are TRBV9 and TRBJ1-1, with TRBD1 identical over 10 bases. J gave up 1 base and V 4 bases, and 4 bases lay outside the gene matches. The CDR3 sequence is 15 residues long. In germline, CDR1 is SGDLS, CDR2 YYNGEE. The CDR3 DNA is TGTGCCAGCAGCCCCAGGACAGGGGGGAACACTGAAGCTTTCTTT. As protein: CASSPRTGGNTEAFF.

The J gene is TRBJ1-5, the V gene TRBV4-1; 7 positions agree with TRBD1. V shed 1 base and J 8 bases; nucleotides not matched to a gene: 11. In germline, CDR1 is MGHRA, CDR2 YSYEKL. This CDR3 spans 16 amino acids. The CDR3 region is CASSQGEDRAIEPQHF. In nucleotides, the CDR3 is TGCGCCAGCAGCCAAGGAGAAGACAGGGCAATCGAGCCCCAGCATTTT.

This clone has more than one count but fewer than ten. The chain combines TRBV5-1 with TRBJ1-6; D perhaps matches TRBD1 (5 bases). Germline loops: CDR1 SGHRS, CDR2 YFSETQ. The CDR3 has 13 residues. V lost 2 bases and J 9 bases, leaving 9 bases between the germline ends. The CDR3 DNA follows: TGCGCCAGCAGCTTAGACAGCTTTTCACCCCTCCACTTT. It yields the protein CASSLDSFSPLHF.

V and J are TRBV9 and TRBJ1-1, with D maybe TRBD1 (5 bases). The CDR3 runs 14 residues. Germline V gene lookup returns CDR1 SGDLS and CDR2 YYNGEE. The V gene lost 4 bases and the J gene lost 1 base, with 11 bases spanning the gap. The CDR3 reads CASSIGQQNTEAFF. The DNA of the CDR3 is TGTGCCAGCAGCATAGGACAACAGAACACTGAAGCTTTCTTT.

The chain combines TRBV6-4 with TRBJ2-3, with 12 positions matching TRBD2. The V segment lost 5 bases and the J segment 0 bases; nucleotides outside the gene matches: 6. Germline CDR1 reads MRHNA; CDR2 reads SNTAGT. The length of the CDR3 is 17 residues. The CDR3 DNA reads as TGTGCCAGCAGTTCCGGACTAGCGGGATCTAGCACAGATACGCAGTATTTT. Translating it yields CASSSGLAGSSTDTQYF.

There are a few counts of this clone. This CDR3 is CASSQGDRDSGTEAFF. The DNA of the CDR3 is TGTGCCAGCAGCCAAGGGGACAGGGATTCCGGCACTGAAGCTTTCTTT. J is TRBJ1-1 and V is TRBV4-2; 9 bases line up with TRBD1. The J segment lost 4 bases and the V segment lost 1 base, leaving 7 bases of the junction unmatched. Germline V lookup: CDR1 LGHNA, CDR2 YNFKEQ. The CDR3 is 16 residues long.

The chain has TRBV13 and TRBJ1-6, with D possibly matching TRBD1 (5 bases). The V gene's germline CDR1 is PRHDT and CDR2 FYEKMQ (reference sequence). V was cut by 3 bases and J by 13 bases, with 19 bases left in between. The CDR3 length is 15 residues. CDR3 in amino acids: CASSLSIHGGGPLHF. CDR3 nucleotides: TGTGCCAGCAGCTTGTCCATCCACGGGGGGGGTCCCCTCCACTTT.

V usage is TRBV30 and J usage is TRBJ2-2, with unresolved D. Germline values: CDR1 GTSNPN, CDR2 SVGIG (reference sequence). The CDR3 loop spans 13 amino acids. Trimming shortened V by 1 base and J by 8 bases, and 11 bases separated the two germline ends. CDR3 loop: CAWSGLFPGELFF. CDR3 coding DNA: TGTGCCTGGAGTGGTCTTTTCCCGGGGGAGCTGTTTTTT.

The rearrangement uses TRBV28 and TRBJ2-7, with D possibly being TRBD2 (6 bases). Trimming took off 6 bases at V and 1 base at J, with 10 bases between the two ends. CDR3 length: 13 amino acids. Germline loops: CDR1 MDHEN, CDR2 SYDVKM. The CDR3 DNA is TGTGCCAGCAGCCTCGGGACTTCCTACGAGCAGTACTTC. This translates into CASSLGTSYEQYF.

This chain connects TRBV27 to TRBJ2-1; D is uncertain. With 3 bases removed from V and 0 bases from J, the gap between germline ends came to 6 bases. Per the germline V gene, CDR1 is MNHEY and CDR2 is SMNVEV (reference sequence). This CDR3 is 14 amino acids long. Here the CDR3 reads CASSFYSSYNEQFF. The DNA of the CDR3 is TGTGCCAGCAGTTTTTACAGCTCCTACAATGAGCAGTTCTTC.

The V call is TRBV5-4, the J call TRBJ1-1, with D unclear. The CDR3 spans 13 residues. V was trimmed by 0 bases and J by 4 bases, leaving 7 bases between them. The germline V gene has CDR1 SGHNT and CDR2 YYREEE (reference sequence). CDR3 in amino acids: CASSLVGSTEAFF. The CDR3 DNA reads as TGTGCCAGCAGCTTGGTAGGGAGCACTGAAGCTTTCTTT.

CDR3 bases: TGTGCCATCAGTGAGTCGGCCGCTGTGACCGGGGAGCTGTTTTTT. The encoded protein is CAISESAAVTGELFF. This sequence joins TRBV10-3 and TRBJ2-2; D call uncertain. Trimming removed 0 bases from V and 5 bases from J, with 10 bases in between. This CDR3 is built from 15 residues. Germline CDR1 is ENHRY and CDR2 is SYGVKD.

V gene TRBV3-1 (or the pseudogene TRBV3-2) combines with J gene TRBJ2-1, with 7 nucleotides matching TRBD2. Germline CDR1 is LGHDT and CDR2 is YNNKEL (reference sequence). Trimming at V came to 3 bases and at J to 5 bases, leaving 7 bases not matched to a gene. The CDR3 consists of 15 residues. DNA for the CDR3: TGTGCCAGCAGCCAGGTAGCGGGTGATCACAATGAGCAGTTCTTC. This sequence encodes CASSQVAGDHNEQFF.

The chain uses TRBV11-3 and TRBJ1-2; a weak D match, TRBD1 (5 bases). The length of the CDR3 is 17 residues. CDR1 is SGHNT, CDR2 YENEEA, per germline. Trimming stripped 1 base from V and 2 bases from J, with 17 bases between. Here the CDR3 DNA reads TGTGCCAGCAGCTTAGTCGGCCGGGAGGGGCTGAACTATGGCTACACCTTC. This translates into CASSLVGREGLNYGYTF.

The V call is TRBV3-1 (or the pseudogene TRBV3-2), the J call TRBJ2-2, with D unclear. Germline CDR1 is LGHDT and CDR2 is YNNKEL (reference sequence). Trimming left V 3 bases short and J 6 bases short, with 8 bases between. The CDR3 consists of 13 residues. The CDR3 loop is CASSQGRSGELFF. As DNA, the CDR3 is TGTGCCAGCAGCCAGGGCCGGTCCGGGGAGCTGTTTTTT.

The chain couples TRBV12-3 or TRBV12-4 to TRBJ1-2, with 7 positions matching TRBD1. The length of the CDR3 is 12 residues. With 3 bases clipped from V and 6 bases from J, the junction kept 1 base outside the gene matches. Written as DNA, the CDR3 is TGTGCCAGCAGTTTGACAGGGAATGGCTACACCTTC. It is translated as CASSLTGNGYTF.